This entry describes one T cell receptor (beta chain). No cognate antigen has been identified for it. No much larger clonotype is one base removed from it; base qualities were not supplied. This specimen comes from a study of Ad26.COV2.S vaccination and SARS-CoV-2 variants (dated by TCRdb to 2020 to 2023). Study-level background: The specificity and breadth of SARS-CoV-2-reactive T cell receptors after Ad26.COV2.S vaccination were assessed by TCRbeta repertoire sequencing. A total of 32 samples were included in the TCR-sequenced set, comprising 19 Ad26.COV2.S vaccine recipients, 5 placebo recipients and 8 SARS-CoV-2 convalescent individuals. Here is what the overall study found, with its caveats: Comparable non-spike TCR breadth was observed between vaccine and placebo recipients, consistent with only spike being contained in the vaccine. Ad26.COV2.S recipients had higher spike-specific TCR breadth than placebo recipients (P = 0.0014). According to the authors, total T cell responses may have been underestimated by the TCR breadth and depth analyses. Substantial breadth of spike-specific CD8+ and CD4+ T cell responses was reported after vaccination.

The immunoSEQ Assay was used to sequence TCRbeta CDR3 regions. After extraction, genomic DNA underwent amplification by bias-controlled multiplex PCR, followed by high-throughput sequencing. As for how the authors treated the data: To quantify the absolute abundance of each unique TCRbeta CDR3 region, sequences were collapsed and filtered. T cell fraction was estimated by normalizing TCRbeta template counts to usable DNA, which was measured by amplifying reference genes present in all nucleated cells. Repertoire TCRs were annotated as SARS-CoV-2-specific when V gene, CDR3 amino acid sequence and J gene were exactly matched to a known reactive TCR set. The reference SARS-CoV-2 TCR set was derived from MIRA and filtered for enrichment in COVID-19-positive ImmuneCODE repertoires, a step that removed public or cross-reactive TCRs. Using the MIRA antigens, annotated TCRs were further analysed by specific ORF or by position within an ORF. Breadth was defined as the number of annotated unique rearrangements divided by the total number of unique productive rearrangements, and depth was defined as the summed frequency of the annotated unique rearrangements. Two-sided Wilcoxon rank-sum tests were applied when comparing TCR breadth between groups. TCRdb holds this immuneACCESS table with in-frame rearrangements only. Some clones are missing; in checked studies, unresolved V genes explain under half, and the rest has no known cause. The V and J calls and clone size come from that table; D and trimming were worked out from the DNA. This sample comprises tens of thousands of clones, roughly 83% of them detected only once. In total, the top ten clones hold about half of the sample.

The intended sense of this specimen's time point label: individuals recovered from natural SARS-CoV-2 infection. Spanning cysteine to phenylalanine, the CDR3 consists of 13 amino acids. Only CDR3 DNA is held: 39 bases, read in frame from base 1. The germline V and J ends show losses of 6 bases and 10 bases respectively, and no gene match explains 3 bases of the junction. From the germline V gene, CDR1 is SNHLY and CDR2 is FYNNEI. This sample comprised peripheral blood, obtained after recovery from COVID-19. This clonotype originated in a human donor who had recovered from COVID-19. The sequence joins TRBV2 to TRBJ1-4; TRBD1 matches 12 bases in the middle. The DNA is TGTGCCAGCAGCTTGGGACAGGGGGCAAAACTGTTTTTT. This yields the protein CASSLGQGAKLFF. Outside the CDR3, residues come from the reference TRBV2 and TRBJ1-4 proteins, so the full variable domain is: EPEVTQTPSHQVTQMGQEVILRCVPISNHLYFYWYRQILGQKVEFLVSFYNNEISEKSEIFDDQFSVERPDGSNFTLKIRSTKLEDSAMYFCASSLGQGAKLFFGSGTQLSVL.